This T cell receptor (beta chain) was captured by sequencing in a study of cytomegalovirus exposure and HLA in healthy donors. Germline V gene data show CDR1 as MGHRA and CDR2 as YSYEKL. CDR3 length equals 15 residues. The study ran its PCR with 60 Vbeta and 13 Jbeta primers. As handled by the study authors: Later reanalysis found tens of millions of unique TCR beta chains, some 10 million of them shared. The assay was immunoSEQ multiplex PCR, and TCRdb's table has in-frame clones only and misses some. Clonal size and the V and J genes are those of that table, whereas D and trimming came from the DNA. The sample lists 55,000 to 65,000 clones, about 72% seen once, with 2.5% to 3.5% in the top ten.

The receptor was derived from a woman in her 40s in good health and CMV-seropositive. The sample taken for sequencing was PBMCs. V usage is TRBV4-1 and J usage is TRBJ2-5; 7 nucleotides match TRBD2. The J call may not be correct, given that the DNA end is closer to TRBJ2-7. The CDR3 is CASSRELATLYEQYF. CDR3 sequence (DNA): TGCGCCAGCAGCCGGGAACTAGCGACCCTCTACGAGCAGTACTTC.